The sequence of this T cell receptor (beta chain) was determined in a study of T cell responses to AZD1222 COVID-19 vaccine. Findings and limits, study-wide: No day 14 peak samples; only post-peak repertoires were characterized. Among spike-specific TCRs, nearly half reportedly target unmutated variant regions. Increases in Spike-specific TCR breadth and depth were seen after two AZD1222 doses.

Germline V lookup: CDR1 LNHDA, CDR2 SQIVND (reference sequence). The CDR3 totals 13 residues. V lost 7 bases and J lost 3; bases outside the gene matches: 4. Sequencing used immunoSEQ multiplex PCR; TCRdb keeps in-frame clones, though not all of them. Of over 120,000 clones detected, roughly 94% appear once; the ten largest clones hold 1.5% to 2%. Comment on this clone: What it binds is unknown.

This material consisted of peripheral blood, taken on day 0 of AZD1222 vaccination. V gene TRBV19 combines with J gene TRBJ2-7; 9 bases agree with TRBD1. This TCR was sampled from an adult in good health. In nucleotides, the CDR3 is TGTGCCAGTACCCCGGGACAGGGCTACGAGCAGTACTTC. Translation: CASTPGQGYEQYF.